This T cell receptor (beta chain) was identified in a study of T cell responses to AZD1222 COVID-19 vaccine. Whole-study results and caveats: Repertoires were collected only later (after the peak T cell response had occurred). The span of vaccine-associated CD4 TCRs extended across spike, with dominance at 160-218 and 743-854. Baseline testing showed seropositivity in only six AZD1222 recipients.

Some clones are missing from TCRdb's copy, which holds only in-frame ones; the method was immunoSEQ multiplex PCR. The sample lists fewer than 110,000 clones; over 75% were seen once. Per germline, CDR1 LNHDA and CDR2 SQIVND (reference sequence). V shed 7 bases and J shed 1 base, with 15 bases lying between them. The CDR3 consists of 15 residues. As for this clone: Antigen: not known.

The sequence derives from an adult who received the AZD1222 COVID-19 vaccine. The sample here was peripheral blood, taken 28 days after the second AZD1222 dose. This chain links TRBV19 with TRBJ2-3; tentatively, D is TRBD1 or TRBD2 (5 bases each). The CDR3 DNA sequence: TGTGCCAGTAATACCGGGACCGCTGGCACAGATACGCAGTATTTT. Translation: CASNTGTAGTDTQYF.